Included here is one T cell receptor beta chain sequence, with context. The antigen is undetermined. TCR alpha and TCR beta cDNA libraries with sample barcodes and UMIs came from 5'RACE using constant-segment primers. TCRdb itself ran the 5' RACE reads through MiXCR, one entry per CDR3 protein. This sample has 70,000 to 100,000 distinct CDR3 sequences; over 12% occur once, and the top ten carry approximately 40%. This sample is part of a study of T-cell memory formation after mild COVID-19. Study-level background: There were largely donor-specific TCR clusters.

The CDR3 sequence is 17 residues long. V was clipped by 2 bases and J by 10 bases; unmatched bases: 17. Per the germline V gene, CDR1 is MNHEY and CDR2 is SMNVEV (reference sequence). Study-level points and caveats: Contracting clones localized mainly to CM and EM when CD4+ and mainly to EMRA when CD8+.

The genes are TRBV27 and TRBJ2-7, with 10 bases lining up with TRBD1. The origin of this receptor is a man younger than 35 who had mild COVID-19 (a few samples of this study predate the infection). Cell type and time point are not known. The specimen sequenced was PBMCs or a T cell subset sorted from them (not recorded which). The CDR3 DNA reads TGTGCCAGCAGTTTACTCTCGACAGGGGGCCGAGCCCCGATCCAGTACTTC. Its protein product is CASSLLSTGGRAPIQYF.